This TCR beta chain derives from a study of Graves' ophthalmopathy and Graves' hyperthyroidism. Uncontrolled infections, other autoimmune diseases, pregnancy or lactation barred patients from enrollment. RNA transcripts yielded amplified TCR beta CDR3 regions. Following a first-round RT-PCR that used HTBI primers, a second-round multiplex PCR was carried out. In TCRdb, the multiplex PCR reads were re-called with MiXCR into one record per CDR3 protein. This sample has 660,000 or so distinct CDR3 sequences, with about 41% found just once. The CDR3 sequence is 14 residues long. Per germline, CDR1 ENHRY and CDR2 SYGVKD. Trimming cost V 2 bases and J 9 bases, with 11 bases left between them.

The gene calls are TRBV10-3 and TRBJ1-6; tentative D call: TRBD1 (6 bases). The receptor was derived from an adult man with Graves' ophthalmopathy. Sequencing was done on a sample of peripheral blood. CDR3 in DNA: TGTGCCATCAGTGAGGGGGGCAGCGCTTCACCCCTCCACTTT. It translates to CAISEGGSASPLHF.